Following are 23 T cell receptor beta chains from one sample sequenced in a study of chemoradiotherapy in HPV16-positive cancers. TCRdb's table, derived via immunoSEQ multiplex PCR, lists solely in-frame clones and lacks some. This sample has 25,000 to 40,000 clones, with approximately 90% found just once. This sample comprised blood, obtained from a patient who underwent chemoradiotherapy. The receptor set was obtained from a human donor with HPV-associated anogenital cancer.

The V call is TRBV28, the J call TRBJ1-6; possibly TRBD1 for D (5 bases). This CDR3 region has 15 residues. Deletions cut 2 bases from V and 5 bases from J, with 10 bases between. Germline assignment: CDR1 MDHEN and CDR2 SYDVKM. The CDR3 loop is CASSLGQGDNSPLHF. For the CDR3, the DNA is TGTGCCAGCAGTTTAGGTCAGGGCGATAATTCACCCCTCCACTTT.

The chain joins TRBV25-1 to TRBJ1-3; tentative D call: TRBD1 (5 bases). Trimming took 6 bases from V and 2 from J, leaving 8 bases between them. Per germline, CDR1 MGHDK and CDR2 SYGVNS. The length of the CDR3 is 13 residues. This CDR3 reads CASRGTAGNTIYF. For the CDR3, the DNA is TGTGCCAGCAGGGGGACGGCTGGAAACACCATATATTTT.

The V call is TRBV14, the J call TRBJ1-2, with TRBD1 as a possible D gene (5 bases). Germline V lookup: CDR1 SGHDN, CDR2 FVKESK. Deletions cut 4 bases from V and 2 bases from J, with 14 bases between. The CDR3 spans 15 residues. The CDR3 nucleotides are TGTGCCAGCAGCCGACTCGGGACTGGAAACTATGGCTACACCTTC. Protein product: CASSRLGTGNYGYTF.

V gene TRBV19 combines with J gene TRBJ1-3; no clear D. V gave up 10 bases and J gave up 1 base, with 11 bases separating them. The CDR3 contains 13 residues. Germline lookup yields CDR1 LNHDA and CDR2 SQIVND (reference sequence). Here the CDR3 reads CATWRTSGNTIYF. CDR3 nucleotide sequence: TGTGCCACTTGGCGGACGTCTGGAAACACCATATATTTT.

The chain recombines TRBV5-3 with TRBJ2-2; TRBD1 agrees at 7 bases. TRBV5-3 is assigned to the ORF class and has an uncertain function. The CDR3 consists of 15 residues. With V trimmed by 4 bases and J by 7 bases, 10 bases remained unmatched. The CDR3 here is CARSLGQVGDGELFF. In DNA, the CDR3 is TGTGCCAGAAGCCTAGGACAGGTCGGGGACGGGGAGCTGTTTTTT.

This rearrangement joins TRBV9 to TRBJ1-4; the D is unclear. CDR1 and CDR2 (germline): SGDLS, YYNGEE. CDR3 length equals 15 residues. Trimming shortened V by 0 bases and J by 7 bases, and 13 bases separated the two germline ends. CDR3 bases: TGTGCCAGCAGCGTAGCAGCGGGGATTGGTGAAAAACTGTTTTTT. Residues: CASSVAAGIGEKLFF.

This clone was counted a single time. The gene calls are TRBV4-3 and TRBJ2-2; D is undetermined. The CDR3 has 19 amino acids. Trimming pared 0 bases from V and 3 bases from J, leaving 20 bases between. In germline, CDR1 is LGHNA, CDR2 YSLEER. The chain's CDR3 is CASSQDWKGVGLYTGELFF. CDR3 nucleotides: TGCGCCAGCAGCCAAGATTGGAAGGGCGTCGGTCTATACACCGGGGAGCTGTTTTTT.

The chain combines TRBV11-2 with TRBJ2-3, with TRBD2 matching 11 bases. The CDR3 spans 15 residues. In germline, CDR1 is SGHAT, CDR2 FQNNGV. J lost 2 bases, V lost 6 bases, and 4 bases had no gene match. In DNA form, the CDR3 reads TGTGCCAGCAGTTGGACTAGCGGGTTCACAGATACGCAGTATTTT. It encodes CASSWTSGFTDTQYF.

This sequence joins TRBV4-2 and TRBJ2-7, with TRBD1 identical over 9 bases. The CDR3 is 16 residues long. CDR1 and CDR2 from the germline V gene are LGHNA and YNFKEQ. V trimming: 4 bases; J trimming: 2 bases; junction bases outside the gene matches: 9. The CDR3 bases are TGTGCCAGCAGCCCGGGACAGGGCGGCGGAGCCTACGAGCAGTACTTC. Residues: CASSPGQGGGAYEQYF.

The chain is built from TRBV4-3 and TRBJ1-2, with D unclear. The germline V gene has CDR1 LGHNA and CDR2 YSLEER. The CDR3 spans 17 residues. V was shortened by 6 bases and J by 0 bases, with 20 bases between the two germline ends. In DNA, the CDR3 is TGCGCCAGCAGACGAGACCGGGAGATCACTTCTAACTATGGCTACACCTTC. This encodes CASRRDREITSNYGYTF.

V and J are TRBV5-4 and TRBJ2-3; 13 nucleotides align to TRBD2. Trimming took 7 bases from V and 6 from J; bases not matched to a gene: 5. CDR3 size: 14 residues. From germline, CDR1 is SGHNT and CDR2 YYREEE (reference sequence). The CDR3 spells CASLTSGGADTQYF. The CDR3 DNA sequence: TGTGCCAGCCTCACTAGCGGGGGGGCGGATACGCAGTATTTT.

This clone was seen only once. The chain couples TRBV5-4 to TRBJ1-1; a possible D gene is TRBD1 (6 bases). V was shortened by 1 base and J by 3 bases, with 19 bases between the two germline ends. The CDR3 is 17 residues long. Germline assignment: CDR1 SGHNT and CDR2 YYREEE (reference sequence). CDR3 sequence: CASSLPGAGNVYTEAFF. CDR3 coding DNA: TGTGCCAGCAGCTTGCCAGGGGCCGGGAACGTCTACACTGAAGCTTTCTTT.

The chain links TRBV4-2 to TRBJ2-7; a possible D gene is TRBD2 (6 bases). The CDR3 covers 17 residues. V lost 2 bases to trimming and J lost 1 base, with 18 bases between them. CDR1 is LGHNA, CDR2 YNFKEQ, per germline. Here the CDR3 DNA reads TGTGCCAGCAGCCAAATTGGAACGGGGGTGAATTCCTACGAGCAGTACTTC. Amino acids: CASSQIGTGVNSYEQYF.

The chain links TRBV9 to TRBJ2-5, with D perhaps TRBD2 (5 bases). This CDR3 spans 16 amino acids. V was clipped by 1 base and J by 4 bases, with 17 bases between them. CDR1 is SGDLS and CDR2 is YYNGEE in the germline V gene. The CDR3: CASSVSMSGYGETQYF. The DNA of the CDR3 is TGTGCCAGCAGCGTATCCATGAGCGGTTATGGAGAGACCCAGTACTTC.

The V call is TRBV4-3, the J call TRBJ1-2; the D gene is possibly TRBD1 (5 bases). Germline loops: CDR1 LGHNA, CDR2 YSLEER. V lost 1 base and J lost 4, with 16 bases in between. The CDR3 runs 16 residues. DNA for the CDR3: TGCGCCAGCAGCCAAGTAGGGCAGGGTCGCGTCTATGGCTACACCTTC. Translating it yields CASSQVGQGRVYGYTF.

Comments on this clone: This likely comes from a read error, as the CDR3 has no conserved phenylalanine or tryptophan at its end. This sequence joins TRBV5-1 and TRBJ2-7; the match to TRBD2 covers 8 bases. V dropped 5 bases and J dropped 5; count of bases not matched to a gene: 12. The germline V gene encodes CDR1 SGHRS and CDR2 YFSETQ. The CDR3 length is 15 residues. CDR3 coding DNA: TGCGCCAGCAGGGTTAGCGGGGAAACGGACCACGAGCAGTACCTC. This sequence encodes CASRVSGETDHEQYL.

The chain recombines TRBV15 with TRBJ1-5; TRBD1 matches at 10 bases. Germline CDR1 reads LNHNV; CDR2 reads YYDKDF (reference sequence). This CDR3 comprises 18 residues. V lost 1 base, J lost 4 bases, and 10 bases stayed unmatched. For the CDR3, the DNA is TGTGCCACCAGCAGAGTTCAGGGGGCGGGACAGGGGAATCAGCCCCAGCATTTT. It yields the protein CATSRVQGAGQGNQPQHF.

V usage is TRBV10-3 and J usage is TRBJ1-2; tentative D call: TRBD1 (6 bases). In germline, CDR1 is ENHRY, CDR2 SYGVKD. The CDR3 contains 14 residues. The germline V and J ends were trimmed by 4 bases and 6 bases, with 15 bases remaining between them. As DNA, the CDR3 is TGTGCCATCAGTGCCGAGCAGGGGATTGATGGCTACACCTTC. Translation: CAISAEQGIDGYTF.

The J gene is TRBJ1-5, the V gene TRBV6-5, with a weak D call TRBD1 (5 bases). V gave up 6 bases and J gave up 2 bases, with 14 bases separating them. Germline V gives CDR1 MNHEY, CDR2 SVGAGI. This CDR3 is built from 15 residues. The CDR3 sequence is CASRFTGAGNQPQHF. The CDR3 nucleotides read TGTGCCAGCAGGTTTACCGGGGCCGGCAATCAGCCCCAGCATTTT.

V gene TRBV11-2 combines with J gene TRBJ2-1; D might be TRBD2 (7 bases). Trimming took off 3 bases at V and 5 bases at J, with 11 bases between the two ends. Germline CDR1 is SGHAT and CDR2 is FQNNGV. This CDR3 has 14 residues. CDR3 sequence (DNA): TGTGCCAGCAGCTTGGGGGGGCGGGACAATGAGCAGTTCTTC. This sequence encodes CASSLGGRDNEQFF.

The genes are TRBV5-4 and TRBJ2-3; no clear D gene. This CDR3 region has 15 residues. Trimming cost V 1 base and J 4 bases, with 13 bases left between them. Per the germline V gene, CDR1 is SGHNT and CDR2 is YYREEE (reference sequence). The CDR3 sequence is CASSLPDSWADTQYF. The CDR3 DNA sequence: TGTGCCAGCAGCTTGCCGGATTCTTGGGCAGATACGCAGTATTTT.

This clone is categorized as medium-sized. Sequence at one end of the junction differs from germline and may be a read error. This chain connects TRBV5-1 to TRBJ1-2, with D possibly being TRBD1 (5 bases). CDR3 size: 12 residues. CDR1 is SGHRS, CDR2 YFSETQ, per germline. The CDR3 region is CASSLELGDLAF. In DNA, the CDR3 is TGCGCCAGCAGCTTGGAACTTGGGGACTTAGCTTTC.

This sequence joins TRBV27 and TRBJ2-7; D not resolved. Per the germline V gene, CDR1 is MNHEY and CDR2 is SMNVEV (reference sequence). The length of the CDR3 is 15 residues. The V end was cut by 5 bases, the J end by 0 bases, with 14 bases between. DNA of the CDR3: TGTGCCAGCAGTGTCACCGGGTCATTCTCCTACGAGCAGTACTTC. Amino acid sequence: CASSVTGSFSYEQYF.